A single sample gave rise to the 8 T cell receptor beta chains below, sequenced in a study of T cell repertoires in cytomegalovirus infection. TCRdb processed the reads anew with MiXCR; each CDR3 protein has one entry. Among just over 450,000 distinct CDR3 sequences listed, more than 40% were seen once. Their antigens remain unidentified. The material was cultured PBMCs, obtained from culture after CMV antigen stimulation. These receptors were collected from a human donor in good health (CMV status not recorded). Some clones in this sample may be carry-over from other donors' samples.

A few counts support this clonotype. The rearrangement uses TRBV7-6 and TRBJ2-1, with a tentative D call TRBD1 (6 bases). The CDR3 extends over 14 amino acids. Trimming pared 4 bases from V and 9 bases from J, leaving 16 bases between. The V gene's germline CDR1 is SGHVS and CDR2 FNYEAQ. Here the CDR3 reads CASSWGREPTEQFF. The CDR3 nucleotides read TGTGCCAGCAGCTGGGGGCGTGAGCCCACTGAGCAGTTCTTC.

V and J are TRBV19 and TRBJ2-3; TRBD1 agrees at 8 bases. Germline values: CDR1 LNHDA, CDR2 SQIVND (reference sequence). After removal of 3 bases from V and 1 base from J, the junction contained 6 bases not matched to a gene. The length of the CDR3 is 16 residues. CDR3 sequence (DNA): TGTGCCAGTAGTATGACGACAGGGGCCCGCACAGATACGCAGTATTTT. This translates into CASSMTTGARTDTQYF.

This clonotype showed up just once. The V gene is TRBV30, the J gene TRBJ2-3; TRBD2 aligns across 11 bases. Germline assignment: CDR1 GTSNPN and CDR2 SVGIG (reference sequence). The J segment lost 0 bases and the V segment lost 7 bases, leaving 9 bases of the junction unmatched. This CDR3 is 16 amino acids long. The CDR3: CALTSGVPKSTDTQYF. The CDR3 nucleotides read TGTGCCTTGACTAGCGGGGTCCCCAAAAGCACAGATACGCAGTATTTT.

V is TRBV12-3 or TRBV12-4 and J is TRBJ2-1, with 11 bases aligning to TRBD2. The CDR3 has 15 amino acids. V was clipped by 2 bases and J by 9 bases; unmatched bases: 6. The CDR3 region is CASSLTGLAGSEQFF. The CDR3 DNA is TGTGCCAGCAGTTTAACTGGACTAGCGGGTAGTGAGCAGTTCTTC.

The sample holds a few counts of this clonotype. CDR3 in amino acids: CATSDRQTSINSYNEQFF. CDR3 DNA sequence: TGTGCCACCAGTGACCGGCAGACTAGCATCAACTCCTACAATGAGCAGTTCTTC. The chain links TRBV24-1 to TRBJ2-1, with 7 bases identical to TRBD2. The CDR3 consists of 18 residues. V gave up 4 bases and J gave up 0 bases; unmatched junction bases: 11. The V gene's germline CDR1 is KGHDR and CDR2 SFDVKD.

The chain carries TRBV4-1 and TRBJ2-5; 7 nucleotides match TRBD2. This CDR3 has 15 amino acids. Trimming took 1 base from V and 1 from J; bases not matched to a gene: 3. Germline CDR1 MGHRA, CDR2 YSYEKL. The CDR3 DNA sequence: TGCGCCAGCAGCCAAGGACTAGCCTCCCAAGAGACCCAGTACTTC. It is translated as CASSQGLASQETQYF.

The chain joins TRBV10-3 to TRBJ2-3, with 13 nucleotides matching TRBD2. Germline V CDR1 and CDR2: ENHRY, SYGVKD. CDR3 length: 18 residues. The J segment lost 0 bases and the V segment lost 11 bases, leaving 14 bases of the junction unmatched. The CDR3 region has the DNA TGTGCCTCCCATCGGACTAGCGGGGGTCCCCCTAGCACAGATACGCAGTATTTT. Its protein is CASHRTSGGPPSTDTQYF.

The V call is TRBV28, the J call TRBJ1-4; D remains ambiguous. The CDR3 has 17 residues. Germline CDR1 MDHEN, CDR2 SYDVKM. Trimming stripped 2 bases from V and 6 bases from J, with 19 bases between. The CDR3 loop is CASSLLFGGLNDEKLFF. CDR3 nucleotide sequence: TGTGCCAGCAGTTTACTGTTCGGAGGTCTTAACGATGAAAAACTGTTTTTT.